Shown below are 29 T cell receptor beta chains from a single sample sequenced in a study of blood T cell repertoires in COVID-19. Produced via immunoSEQ multiplex PCR; TCRdb's table is partial and in-frame only. The sample lists around 500,000 clones, 80% to 90% occurring once. Sample: peripheral blood. These receptors came from a human donor in a cohort sampled during active COVID-19.

The chain is built from TRBV28 and TRBJ2-7; the D is unclear. The length of the CDR3 is 13 residues. V was shortened by 7 bases and J by 1 base, with 11 bases between the two germline ends. Germline V CDR1 and CDR2: MDHEN, SYDVKM. Written as DNA, the CDR3 is TGTGCCAGCAACGGGTTTCTGTCCTACGAGCAGTACTTC. Translation gives CASNGFLSYEQYF.

In its sample, this clone was seen once. This chain links TRBV20-1 with TRBJ2-2; 10 bases line up with TRBD1. CDR3 size: 20 residues. Germline V CDR1 and CDR2: DFQATT, SNEGSKA (reference sequence). V shed 3 bases, J shed 6 bases, and the junction held 22 bases outside the gene matches. CDR3 residues: CSASISRGTGVSGEAGELFF. Here the CDR3 DNA reads TGCAGTGCTAGTATTTCTAGAGGGACAGGGGTTTCCGGAGAAGCCGGGGAGCTGTTTTTT.

This clone was counted a single time. V and J are TRBV11-3 and TRBJ2-5; TRBD2 matches 8 bases. The CDR3 has 14 amino acids. The V and J ends lost 3 bases and 4 bases, in that order; junction bases with no gene match: 4. Germline values: CDR1 SGHNT, CDR2 YENEEA. The CDR3 is CASSFSGESETQYF. The CDR3 bases are TGTGCCAGCAGCTTTAGCGGGGAGTCAGAGACCCAGTACTTC.

V is TRBV19 and J is TRBJ1-2, with D perhaps matching TRBD1 (6 bases). The germline gives CDR1 LNHDA, CDR2 SQIVND (reference sequence). The CDR3 covers 16 residues. Trimming pared 7 bases from V and 4 bases from J, leaving 22 bases between. The CDR3 sequence: CASTATGTIGRYGYTF. CDR3 in DNA: TGTGCCAGTACCGCGACCGGGACAATTGGGCGCTATGGCTACACCTTC.

V and J are TRBV28 and TRBJ2-7; 11 positions agree with TRBD1. The germline CDR1 and CDR2 sequences are MDHEN and SYDVKM. The CDR3 sequence is 15 residues long. The V segment lost 7 bases and the J segment 4 bases; nucleotides outside the gene matches: 9. The CDR3 is CASISPGQGVYEQYF. CDR3 nucleotides: TGTGCCAGCATTTCTCCGGGACAGGGGGTTTACGAGCAGTACTTC.

The rearrangement uses TRBV6-5 and TRBJ2-5; 7 nucleotides align to TRBD1. The CDR3 has 13 amino acids. Germline V gene sequence: CDR1 MNHEY, CDR2 SVGAGI. The junction had 6 bases not matched to a gene; V was cut back by 7 bases and J by 4 bases. The CDR3 bases are TGTGCCAGCAAAGGACCAGGGGGAGAGACCCAGTACTTC. As protein: CASKGPGGETQYF.

J is TRBJ2-3 and V is TRBV5-1; 7 bases align to TRBD2. Germline V CDR1 and CDR2: SGHRS, YFSETQ. This CDR3 region has 16 residues. The V and J ends lost 4 bases and 2 bases, in that order; junction bases with no gene match: 10. CDR3: CASSRRLGGDTDTQYF. CDR3 in DNA: TGCGCCAGCAGCCGCCGGCTTGGGGGGGACACAGATACGCAGTATTTT.

CDR3 nucleotides: TGTGCCAGCAGCCACAACAGGGCAGCCAAAAACATTCAGTACTTC. It specifies CASSHNRAAKNIQYF. The chain joins TRBV13 to TRBJ2-4; perhaps TRBD1 as D (6 bases). Germline V gene data show CDR1 as PRHDT and CDR2 as FYEKMQ (reference sequence). There are 15 residues in the CDR3. V was cut by 5 bases and J by 0 bases, with 11 bases left in between.

This sequence joins TRBV4-2 and TRBJ1-2, with D perhaps TRBD1 (6 bases). V shed 1 base and J shed 4 bases, with 13 bases lying between them. CDR3 length equals 15 residues. The germline V gene encodes CDR1 LGHNA and CDR2 YNFKEQ. The CDR3 region has the DNA TGTGCCAGCAGCCAAGCCAGGGGCAGGGCCTATGGCTACACCTTC. It encodes CASSQARGRAYGYTF.

V and J are TRBV11-3 and TRBJ2-1, with a possible D match to TRBD2 (5 bases). The CDR3 consists of 12 residues. V shed 8 bases and J shed 7 bases, with 12 bases lying between them. Germline values: CDR1 SGHNT, CDR2 YENEEA. The CDR3 DNA sequence: TGTGCCAGCGAAGGCCGAGGGAATGAGCAGTTCTTC. Translation: CASEGRGNEQFF. The full variable domain, rest sourced from reference TRBV11-3 and TRBJ2-1, is EAGVVQSPRYKIIEKKQPVAFWCNPISGHNTLYWYLQNLGQGPELLIRYENEEAVDDSQLPKDRFSAERLKGVDSTLKIQPAELGDSAVYLCASEGRGNEQFFGPGTRLTVL.

The chain joins TRBV4-3 to TRBJ1-6, with a weak D call TRBD1 (5 bases). The CDR3 is made up of 17 amino acids. Trimming pared 0 bases from V and 7 bases from J, leaving 16 bases between. Germline V gene sequence: CDR1 LGHNA, CDR2 YSLEER. CDR3 bases: TGCGCCAGCAGCCAAGAAGAGAGCAACAGGTCGAATTCACCCCTCCACTTT. Translation: CASSQEESNRSNSPLHF.

Here the CDR3 reads CASSRRGSGANVLTF. DNA for the CDR3: TGTGCCAGCAGTCGGAGGGGCTCTGGGGCCAACGTCCTGACTTTC. The rearrangement links TRBV28 to TRBJ2-6, with a possible D match to TRBD2 (6 bases). The germline V and J ends were trimmed by 5 bases and 0 bases, with 8 bases remaining between them. This CDR3 is built from 15 residues. From germline, CDR1 is MDHEN and CDR2 SYDVKM.

The CDR3 spells CASSRGQDYNTEAFF. The DNA of the CDR3 is TGTGCCAGCTCCCGGGGTCAGGACTACAACACTGAAGCTTTCTTT. This chain links TRBV3-1 (or the pseudogene TRBV3-2) with TRBJ1-1, with D hard to call. V was pared by 8 bases and J by 2 bases, with 18 bases between. The CDR3 is made up of 15 amino acids. In germline, CDR1 is LGHDT, CDR2 YNNKEL (reference sequence).

V is TRBV5-4 and J is TRBJ2-7; the D is unclear. V lost 0 bases, J lost 5 bases, and 21 bases lay in between. The CDR3 runs 17 residues. The germline CDR1 and CDR2 sequences are SGHNT and YYREEE (reference sequence). CDR3 loop: CASSLVGSISRYDEQYF. CDR3 in DNA: TGTGCCAGCAGCTTGGTGGGCAGTATCTCCAGGTATGACGAGCAGTACTTC.

The chain is built from TRBV7-6 and TRBJ2-7, with TRBD2 as a possible D gene (5 bases). CDR1 and CDR2 (germline): SGHVS, FNYEAQ. V lost 0 bases to trimming and J lost 2 bases, with 8 bases between them. This CDR3 is built from 14 residues. CDR3 coding DNA: TGTGCCAGCAGCTTAGCATCGGGGACCTACGAGCAGTACTTC. Amino acids: CASSLASGTYEQYF.

The J gene is TRBJ1-6, the V gene TRBV2; perhaps TRBD1 as D (5 bases). The germline V gene encodes CDR1 SNHLY and CDR2 FYNNEI. The CDR3 has 13 amino acids. The germline V and J ends were trimmed by 8 bases and 10 bases, with 15 bases remaining between them. CDR3 nucleotides: TGTGCCAGCTTAGCCAGGGTAAACTCACCCCTCCACTTT. Translating it yields CASLARVNSPLHF.

The rearrangement joins TRBV28 to TRBJ2-3; D gene ambiguous. The V end was cut by 3 bases, the J end by 4 bases, with 8 bases between. This CDR3 is 13 amino acids long. Germline values: CDR1 MDHEN, CDR2 SYDVKM. The CDR3 bases are TGTGCCAGCAGTTTCACCGAGGCAGATACGCAGTATTTT. It codes for CASSFTEADTQYF.

The rearrangement links TRBV27 to TRBJ1-6; 7 positions agree with TRBD1. The V gene end was trimmed by 9 bases and the J gene end by 7 bases; junction bases not matched to a gene: 3. This CDR3 contains 12 residues. Germline assignment: CDR1 MNHEY and CDR2 SMNVEV (reference sequence). CDR3 nucleotide sequence: TGTGCCAGTGGGACAGTAAATTCACCCCTCCACTTT. Translating gives CASGTVNSPLHF.

The genes are TRBV29-1 and TRBJ2-3, with TRBD1 matching over 12 bases. This CDR3 is built from 14 residues. CDR1 SQVTM and CDR2 ANQGSEA come from the germline V gene. V dropped 6 bases and J dropped 2; count of bases not matched to a gene: 3. CDR3 residues: CSVGQGAPTDTQYF. In DNA form, the CDR3 reads TGCAGCGTGGGACAGGGGGCCCCCACAGATACGCAGTATTTT.

This clone was counted at least ten times. The chain uses TRBV7-8 and TRBJ1-1, with D maybe TRBD1 (5 bases). Trimming removed 6 bases at V and 7 bases at J, with 18 bases between. Germline CDR1 reads SGHVS; CDR2 reads FQNEAQ. The CDR3 sequence is 14 residues long. The DNA for the CDR3 is TGTGCCAGCAGAAGTCCAGGGCTTAGTGGTGAAGCTTTCTTT. It encodes CASRSPGLSGEAFF.

The gene calls are TRBV5-4 and TRBJ2-7; D might be TRBD1 (5 bases). The CDR3 runs to 15 residues. Germline assignment: CDR1 SGHNT and CDR2 YYREEE (reference sequence). Trimming removed 0 bases at V and 3 bases at J, with 13 bases between. The CDR3 DNA sequence: TGTGCCAGCAGCTTGGGTTCAGGCAGGGACTACGAGCAGTACTTC. This encodes CASSLGSGRDYEQYF.

J is TRBJ2-6 and V is TRBV15, with D hard to call. V lost 0 bases and J 0 bases, leaving 3 bases between the germline ends. The CDR3 length is 15 residues. Germline CDR1 and CDR2: LNHNV and YYDKDF (reference sequence). CDR3 in amino acids: CATSRDFSGANVLTF. The CDR3 nucleotides are TGTGCCACCAGCAGAGACTTCTCTGGGGCCAACGTCCTGACTTTC.

V usage is TRBV18 and J usage is TRBJ1-5; D is perhaps TRBD1 (5 bases). Germline CDR1 and CDR2: KGHSH and LQKENI. CDR3 length: 14 residues. V was clipped by 4 bases and J by 3 bases, with 10 bases between them. The CDR3 DNA follows: TGTGCCAGCTCACTACAGGAAACCAATCAGCCCCAGCATTTT. Protein sequence: CASSLQETNQPQHF.

This chain links TRBV7-6 with TRBJ1-6; unclear D gene. Germline CDR1 reads SGHVS; CDR2 reads FNYEAQ. Trimming removed 4 bases at V and 8 bases at J, with 9 bases between. The CDR3 sequence is 13 residues long. The CDR3 spells CASSSKAYSPLHF. CDR3 bases: TGTGCCAGCAGCTCGAAAGCGTATTCACCCCTCCACTTT.

This sequence joins TRBV5-4 and TRBJ2-2; 9 positions agree with TRBD2. Germline V lookup: CDR1 SGHNT, CDR2 YYREEE (reference sequence). The trim removed 2 bases at V and 4 bases at J, leaving 12 bases unmatched. This CDR3 contains 18 residues. The CDR3 reads CASSLGGPASGITGELFF. The CDR3 region has the DNA TGTGCCAGCAGCTTAGGAGGCCCGGCTAGCGGGATCACCGGGGAGCTGTTTTTT.

The chain recombines TRBV11-2 with TRBJ1-4; TRBD1 might be the D (5 bases). Looked up from germline, CDR1 is SGHAT and CDR2 is FQNNGV. The CDR3 consists of 14 residues. Trimming took 5 bases from V and 8 from J, leaving 15 bases between them. The CDR3 region is CASSAGGVGEKLFF. CDR3 coding DNA: TGTGCCAGCAGCGCCGGGGGGGTAGGAGAAAAACTGTTTTTT.

This clone was seen a single time. The chain is built from TRBV5-1 and TRBJ1-5; 9 bases align to TRBD1. Germline CDR1 and CDR2: SGHRS and YFSETQ. With 2 bases clipped from V and 2 bases from J, the junction kept 11 bases outside the gene matches. The CDR3 runs to 18 residues. The CDR3 spells CASSFLPGQGIGNQPQHF. As DNA, the CDR3 is TGCGCCAGCAGCTTTCTTCCGGGACAGGGAATTGGCAATCAGCCCCAGCATTTT.

The rearrangement links TRBV28 to TRBJ1-2; the D is unclear. CDR1 is MDHEN, CDR2 SYDVKM, per germline. V lost 4 bases, J lost 2 bases, and 11 bases lay in between. The CDR3 consists of 14 residues. CDR3 region: CASSSPEENYGYTF. CDR3 in DNA: TGTGCCAGCAGTTCTCCCGAGGAGAACTATGGCTACACCTTC.

This clone occurred once. This chain links TRBV28 with TRBJ1-1; TRBD1 aligns across 10 bases. The CDR3 has 16 residues. Trimming removed 5 bases from V and 1 base from J; junction bases left unmatched: 7. The germline V gene encodes CDR1 MDHEN and CDR2 SYDVKM. This CDR3 is CASSPVGTGANTEAFF. The CDR3 DNA sequence: TGTGCCAGCAGTCCCGTAGGGACAGGGGCGAACACTGAAGCTTTCTTT. The variable domain in full, completed from reference TRBV28 and TRBJ1-1, reads DVKVTQSSRYLVKRTGEKVFLECVQDMDHENMFWYRQDPGLGLRLIYFSYDVKMKEKGDIPEGYSVSREKKERFSLILESASTNQTSMYLCASSPVGTGANTEAFFGQGTRLTVV.